This T cell receptor beta chain appears in the sequencing data of a study of beta chain features in type 1 diabetes. This clone occurred a few times. Its antigen is currently unknown. The CDR3 has 12 residues. The germline CDR1 and CDR2 sequences are SGHTA and FQGTGA. Trimming stripped 6 bases from V and 5 bases from J, with 9 bases between. Study-level results: All four CD4+ subsets of Type 1 diabetes patients contained TCRB CDR3s that were moderately but significantly shorter. These data did not resolve whether HLA type affects TCRB rearrangement.

The entirety of the isolated RNA underwent reverse transcription, so expressed TCRB transcripts were sequenced. Produced via immunoSEQ multiplex PCR; TCRdb's table is partial and in-frame only. In the table there are some 48,000 clones, around 45% of which are singletons. The source material was stem cell memory CD4+ T cells from blood. The rearrangement links TRBV7-3 to TRBJ2-3; D may be TRBD2 (5 bases). The TCR originated in a man aged 30 to 39 with type 1 diabetes. The CDR3: CASREEGDTQYF. The DNA of the CDR3 is TGTGCCAGCAGAGAAGAGGGAGATACGCAGTATTTT.